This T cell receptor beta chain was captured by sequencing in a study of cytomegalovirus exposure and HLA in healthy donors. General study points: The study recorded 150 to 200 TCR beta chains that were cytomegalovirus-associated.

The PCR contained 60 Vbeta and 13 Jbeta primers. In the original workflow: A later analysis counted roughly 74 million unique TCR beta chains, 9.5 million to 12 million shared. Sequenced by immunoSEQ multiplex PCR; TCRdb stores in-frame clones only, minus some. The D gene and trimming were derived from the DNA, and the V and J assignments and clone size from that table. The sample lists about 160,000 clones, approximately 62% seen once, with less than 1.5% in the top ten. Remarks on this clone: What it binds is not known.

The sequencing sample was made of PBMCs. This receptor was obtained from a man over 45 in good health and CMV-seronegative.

CDR3 sequence (DNA): TGTGCCAGCAGCTCCACAACAGGGTACCACGAGCAGTACTTC. Amino acid sequence: CASSSTTGYHEQYF. The chain carries TRBV7-8 and TRBJ2-7; possibly TRBD1 for D (6 bases). The germline gives CDR1 SGHVS, CDR2 FQNEAQ. V was shortened by 4 bases and J by 5 bases, with 15 bases between the two germline ends. CDR3 length: 14 amino acids.